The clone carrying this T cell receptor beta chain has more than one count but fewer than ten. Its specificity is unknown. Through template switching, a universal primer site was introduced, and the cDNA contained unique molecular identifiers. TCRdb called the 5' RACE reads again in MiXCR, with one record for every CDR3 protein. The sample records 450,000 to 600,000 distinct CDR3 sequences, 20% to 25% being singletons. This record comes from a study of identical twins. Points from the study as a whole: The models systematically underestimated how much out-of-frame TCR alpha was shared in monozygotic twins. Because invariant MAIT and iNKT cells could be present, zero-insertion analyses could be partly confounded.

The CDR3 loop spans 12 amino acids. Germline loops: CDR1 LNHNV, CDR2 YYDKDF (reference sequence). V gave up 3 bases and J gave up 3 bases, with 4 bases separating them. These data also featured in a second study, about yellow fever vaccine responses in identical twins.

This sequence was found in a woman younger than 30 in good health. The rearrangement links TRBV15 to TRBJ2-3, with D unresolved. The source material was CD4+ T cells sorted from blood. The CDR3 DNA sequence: TGTGCCACCAGCAGGGTGACAGATACGCAGTATTTT. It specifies CATSRVTDTQYF.